The rows below give T cell receptor beta chains drawn from one sample of a study of blood T cells in healthy people across ages. One entry per CDR3 protein, called by TCRdb with MiXCR from the 5' RACE reads. Altogether just under 750,000 distinct CDR3 sequences are present, around a fifth being singletons, with the ten largest covering roughly 22%. What was sequenced was blood. These receptors all stem from a man between 65 and 85 years old in good health. Each CDR3 is given with its conserved first and last residue. A D gene is named only where the DNA matches it firmly. Rows give clone size only sometimes, using once, few, many, or a class for an expanded clone.

J gene | D gene | V gene | clone size | CDR3 protein | CDR3 DNA
TRBJ2-3 | TRBD2 | TRBV6-1 | - | CASSGDLAGEYDTQYF | TGTGCCAGCAGTGGCGACCTAGCGGGAGAATACGATACGCAGTATTTT
TRBJ1-1 | - | TRBV5-1 | few | CASSLVQTLNTEAFF | TGCGCCAGCAGCTTGGTCCAGACTTTGAACACTGAAGCTTTCTTT
TRBJ1-4 | TRBD1 | TRBV5-1 | few | CASRDDRGNSEKLFF | TGCGCCAGCAGGGATGACAGGGGGAATAGTGAAAAACTGTTTTTT
TRBJ1-1 | - | TRBV27 | - | CASSGGPVNTEAFF | TGTGCCAGCAGTGGGGGGCCGGTAAACACTGAAGCTTTCTTT
TRBJ1-4 | TRBD1 | TRBV12-3/TRBV12-4 | - | CASSTGTEYEKLFF | TGTGCCAGCAGCACCGGGACAGAGTACGAAAAACTGTTTTTT
TRBJ1-3 | - | TRBV12-3/TRBV12-4 | few | CASSPWTVSTNTIYF | TGTGCCAGCAGTCCCTGGACAGTATCTACGAACACCATATATTTT
TRBJ1-1 | - | TRBV18 | - | CASSPGGNPNMAEAFF | TGTGCCAGCTCACCTGGGGGTAACCCTAACATGGCTGAAGCTTTCTTT
TRBJ2-5 | TRBD2 | TRBV20-1 | few | CSARTSGVQETQYF | TGCAGTGCTCGTACTAGCGGGGTACAAGAGACCCAGTACTTC
TRBJ1-2 | - | TRBV12-3/TRBV12-4 | - | CASSLRGRSGLSYGYTF | TGTGCCAGCAGTTTAAGGGGCCGGTCGGGGTTAAGTTATGGCTACACCTTC
TRBJ2-1 | TRBD2 | TRBV20-1 | few | CSATSRGSSYNEQFF | TGCAGTGCTACCTCTCGCGGGAGCTCCTACAATGAGCAGTTCTTC
TRBJ2-2 | - | TRBV5-1 | - | CASSLGQVRFGGELFF | TGCGCCAGCAGCTTGGGGCAGGTCCGTTTTGGCGGGGAGCTGTTTTTT
TRBJ2-4 | TRBD1 | TRBV29-1 | - | CSAKGQGGIQYF | TGCAGCGCTAAGGGACAGGGAGGAATTCAGTACTTC
TRBJ1-2 | - | TRBV3-1 | - | CASSRTDAGYTF | TGTGCCAGCAGTCGCACAGATGCTGGCTACACCTTC
TRBJ2-3 | TRBD1 | TRBV2 | - | CASSRRGQGARTDTQYF | TGTGCCAGCAGCCGAAGGGGACAGGGGGCGCGTACAGATACGCAGTATTTT
TRBJ2-2 | TRBD2 | TRBV12-3/TRBV12-4 | many | CASSLTSGVWTGELFF | TGTGCCAGCAGTTTAACTAGCGGGGTTTGGACCGGGGAGCTGTTTTTT
TRBJ2-1 | - | TRBV5-1 | - | CASSPSRGSSYNEQFF | TGCGCCAGCAGCCCAAGCCGGGGAAGCTCCTACAATGAGCAGTTCTTC
TRBJ2-7 | - | TRBV2 | few | CASSVLQVVYEQYF | TGTGCCAGCAGTGTCTTACAGGTGGTTTACGAGCAGTACTTC
TRBJ2-1 | TRBD2 | TRBV7-2 | few | CASSLVAGDEQFF | TGTGCCAGCAGCTTAGTTGCGGGGGATGAGCAGTTCTTC
TRBJ2-1 | - | TRBV20-1 | - | CSARDRAVGVVYNEQFF | TGCAGTGCTAGAGATAGGGCCGTTGGGGTCGTCTACAATGAGCAGTTCTTC
TRBJ1-3 | TRBD1 | TRBV5-1 | few | CASSLPTGESGNTIYF | TGCGCCAGCAGCTTACCTACAGGGGAATCCGGAAACACCATATATTTT
TRBJ2-1 | - | TRBV2 | - | CASRSQGGSNEQFF | TGTGCCAGCAGGTCACAGGGAGGTAGCAATGAGCAGTTCTTC